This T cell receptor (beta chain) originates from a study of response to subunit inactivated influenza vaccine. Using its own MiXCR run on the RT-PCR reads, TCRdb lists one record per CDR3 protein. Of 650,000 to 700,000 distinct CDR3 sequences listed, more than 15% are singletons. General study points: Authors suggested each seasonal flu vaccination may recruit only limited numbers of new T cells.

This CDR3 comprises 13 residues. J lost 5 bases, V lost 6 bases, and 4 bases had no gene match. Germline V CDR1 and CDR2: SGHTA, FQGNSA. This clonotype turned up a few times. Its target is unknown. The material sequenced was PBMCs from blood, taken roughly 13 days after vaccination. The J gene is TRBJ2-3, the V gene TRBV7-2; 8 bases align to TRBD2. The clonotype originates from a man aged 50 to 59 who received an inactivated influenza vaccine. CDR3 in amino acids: CASSRGGKDTQYF. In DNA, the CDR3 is TGTGCCAGCAGTCGGGGGGGCAAAGATACGCAGTATTTT.